This T cell receptor beta chain was recovered during a study of CD8+CD57+ T cells in acquired aplastic anemia. CDR3 and TCR beta VDJ profiling relied on a genomic DNA template. TCRdb passed the reads through MiXCR, listing each CDR3 protein once. The sample consists of 200,000 or so distinct CDR3 sequences, over 60% of them appearing once. As concerns this clonotype: Its target is not known.

The study, taken as a whole, reports: Simpson's diversity of CD8+ cells was not significantly different in patients compared with controls.

This sequence was found in a human donor with severe aplastic anemia or a healthy control (not recorded which). The sequenced sample consisted of sorted CD4+, CD8+, or CD8+CD57+ T cells (not recorded which) from PBMCs.

The CDR3 spells CASSVVGQAPRRAFF. The CDR3, as DNA: TGTGCCAGCAGCGTAGTGGGACAGGCCCCGCGTAGAGCTTTCTTT. The chain carries TRBV9 and TRBJ1-1, with 8 bases that match TRBD1. Trimming took 0 bases from V and 10 from J; bases not matched to a gene: 11. Looked up from germline, CDR1 is SGDLS and CDR2 is YYNGEE. The CDR3 is 15 amino acids.